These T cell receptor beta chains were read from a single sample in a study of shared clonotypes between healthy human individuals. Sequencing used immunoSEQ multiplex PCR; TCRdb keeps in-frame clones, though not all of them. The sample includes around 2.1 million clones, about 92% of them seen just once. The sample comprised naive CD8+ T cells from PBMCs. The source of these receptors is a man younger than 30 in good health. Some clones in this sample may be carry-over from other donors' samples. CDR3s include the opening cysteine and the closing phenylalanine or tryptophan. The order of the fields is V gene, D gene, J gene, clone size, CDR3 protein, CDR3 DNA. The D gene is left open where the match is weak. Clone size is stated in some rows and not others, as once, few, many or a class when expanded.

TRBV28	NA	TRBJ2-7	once	CASSPSDRSKGYEQYF	TGTGCCAGCAGTCCCTCGGACCGATCCAAAGGCTACGAGCAGTACTTC
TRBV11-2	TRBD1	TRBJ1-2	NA	CASSTSRGPTGDVYGYTF	TGTGCCAGCAGCACCTCCCGGGGACCCACAGGGGACGTCTATGGCTACACCTTC
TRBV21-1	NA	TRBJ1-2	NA	CASSNSKNYGYTF	TGTGCCAGCAGCAACAGCAAGAACTATGGCTACACCTTC
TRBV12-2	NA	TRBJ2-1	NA	CASRSARNGRANEQFF	TGTGCAAGTCGCTCAGCGAGGAATGGCAGGGCTAATGAGCAGTTCTTC
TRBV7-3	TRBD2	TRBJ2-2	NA	CASSPFVGLAHTGELFF	TGTGCCAGCAGCCCCTTTGTGGGACTAGCGCACACCGGGGAGCTGTTTTTT
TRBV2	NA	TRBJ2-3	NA	CANSGIGFTDTQYF	TGTGCCAACAGCGGTATTGGATTCACAGATACGCAGTATTTT
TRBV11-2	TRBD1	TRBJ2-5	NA	CASSLDVRWGTGGFETQYF	TGTGCCAGCAGCTTAGATGTGAGATGGGGGACAGGGGGATTTGAGACCCAGTACTTC
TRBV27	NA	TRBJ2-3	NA	CASSSLNGADTQYF	TGTGCCAGCAGTTCTCTGAATGGCGCAGATACGCAGTATTTT
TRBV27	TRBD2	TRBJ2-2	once	CASSSRTSGRAIGTGELFF	TGTGCCAGCAGTTCAAGGACTAGCGGGAGGGCCATTGGCACCGGGGAGCTGTTTTTT
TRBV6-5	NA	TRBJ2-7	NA	CASRYGDTLYEQYF	TGTGCCAGCAGGTATGGGGACACCCTCTACGAGCAGTACTTC
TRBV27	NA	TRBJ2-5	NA	CASSPWAGKETQYF	TGTGCCAGCAGTCCTTGGGCGGGAAAAGAGACCCAGTACTTC